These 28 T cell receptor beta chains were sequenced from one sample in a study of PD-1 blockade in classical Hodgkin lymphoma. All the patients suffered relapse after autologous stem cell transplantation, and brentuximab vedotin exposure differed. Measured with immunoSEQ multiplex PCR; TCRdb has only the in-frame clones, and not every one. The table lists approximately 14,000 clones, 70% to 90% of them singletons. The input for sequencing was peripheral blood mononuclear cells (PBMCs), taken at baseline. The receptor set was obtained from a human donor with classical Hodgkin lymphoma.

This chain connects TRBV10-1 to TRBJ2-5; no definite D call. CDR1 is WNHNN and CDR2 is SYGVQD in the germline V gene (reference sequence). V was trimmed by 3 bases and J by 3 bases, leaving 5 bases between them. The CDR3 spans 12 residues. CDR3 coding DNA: TGCGCCAGCAGTGATGCTGAAGAGACCCAGTACTTC. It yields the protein CASSDAEETQYF.

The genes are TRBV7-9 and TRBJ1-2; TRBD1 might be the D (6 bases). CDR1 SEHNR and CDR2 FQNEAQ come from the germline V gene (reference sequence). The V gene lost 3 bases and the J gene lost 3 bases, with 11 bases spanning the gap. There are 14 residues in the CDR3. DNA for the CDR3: TGTGCCAGCAGCTTGACAGGATATTACTATGGCTACACCTTC. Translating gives CASSLTGYYYGYTF.

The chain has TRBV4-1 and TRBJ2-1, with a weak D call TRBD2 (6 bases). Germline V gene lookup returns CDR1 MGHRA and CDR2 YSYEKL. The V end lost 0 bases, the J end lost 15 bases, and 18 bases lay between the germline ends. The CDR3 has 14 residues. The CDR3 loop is CASSQDAGTRFWFF. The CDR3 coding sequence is TGCGCCAGCAGCCAAGATGCCGGGACTCGTTTTTGGTTCTTC.

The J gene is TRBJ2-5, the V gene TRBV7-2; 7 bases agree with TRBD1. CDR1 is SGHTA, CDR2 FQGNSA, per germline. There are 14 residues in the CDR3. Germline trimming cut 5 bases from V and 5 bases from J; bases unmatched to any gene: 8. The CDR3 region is CASSLRQGRETQYF. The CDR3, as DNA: TGTGCCAGCAGCCTTCGACAGGGACGGGAGACCCAGTACTTC.

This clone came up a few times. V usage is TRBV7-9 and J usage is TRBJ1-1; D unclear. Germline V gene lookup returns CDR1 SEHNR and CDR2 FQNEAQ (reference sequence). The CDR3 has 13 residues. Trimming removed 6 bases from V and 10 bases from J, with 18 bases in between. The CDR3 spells CASRPDGPGGAFF. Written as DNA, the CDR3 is TGTGCCAGCAGACCTGATGGCCCAGGCGGAGCTTTCTTT. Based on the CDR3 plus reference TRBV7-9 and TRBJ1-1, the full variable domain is DTGVSQNPRHKITKRGQNVTFRCDPISEHNRLYWYRQTLGQGPEFLTYFQNEAQLEKSRLLSDRFSAERPKGSFSTLEIQRTEQGDSAMYLCASRPDGPGGAFFGQGTRLTVV.

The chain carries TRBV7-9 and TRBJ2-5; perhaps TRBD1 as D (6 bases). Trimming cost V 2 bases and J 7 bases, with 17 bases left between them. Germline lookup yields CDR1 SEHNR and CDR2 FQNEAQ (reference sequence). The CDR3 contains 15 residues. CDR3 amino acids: CASSLSQGWGMTQYF. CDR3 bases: TGTGCCAGCAGCTTAAGCCAGGGGTGGGGGATGACCCAGTACTTC.

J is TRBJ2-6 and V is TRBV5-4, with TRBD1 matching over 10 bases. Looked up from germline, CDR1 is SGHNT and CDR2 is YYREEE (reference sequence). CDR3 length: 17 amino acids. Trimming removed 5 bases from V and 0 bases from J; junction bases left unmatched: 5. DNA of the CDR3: TGTGCCAGCAGAGGGACAGGGGCCAGCTCTGGGGCCAACGTCCTGACTTTC. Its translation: CASRGTGASSGANVLTF.

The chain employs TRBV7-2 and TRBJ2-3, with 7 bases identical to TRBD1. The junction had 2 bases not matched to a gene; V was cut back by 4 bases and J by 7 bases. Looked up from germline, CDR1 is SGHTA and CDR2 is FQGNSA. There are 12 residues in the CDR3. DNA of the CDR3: TGTGCCAGCAGCTCAGGGGGATATACGCAGTATTTT. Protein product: CASSSGGYTQYF.

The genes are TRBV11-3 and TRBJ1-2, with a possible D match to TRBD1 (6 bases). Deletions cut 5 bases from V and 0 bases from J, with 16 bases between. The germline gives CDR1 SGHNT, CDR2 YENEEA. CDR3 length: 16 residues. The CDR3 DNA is TGTGCCAGCAGCCCCCGACAGGCGCTAGCTAACTATGGCTACACCTTC. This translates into CASSPRQALANYGYTF.

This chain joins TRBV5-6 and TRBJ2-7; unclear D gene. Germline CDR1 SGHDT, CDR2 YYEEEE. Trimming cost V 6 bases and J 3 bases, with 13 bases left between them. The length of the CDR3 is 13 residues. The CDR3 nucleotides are TGTGCCAGCAACCGGGCCGGCCTCTACGAGCAGTACTTC. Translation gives CASNRAGLYEQYF. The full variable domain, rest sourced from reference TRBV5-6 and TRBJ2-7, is DAGVTQSPTHLIKTRGQQVTLRCSPKSGHDTVSWYQQALGQGPQFIFQYYEEEERQRGNFPDRFSGHQFPNYSSELNVNALLLGDSALYLCASNRAGLYEQYFGPGTRLTVT.

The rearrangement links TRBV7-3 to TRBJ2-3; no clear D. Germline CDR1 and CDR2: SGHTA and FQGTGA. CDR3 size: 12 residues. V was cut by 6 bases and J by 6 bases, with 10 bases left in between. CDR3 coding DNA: TGTGCCAGCAGTTTTACCGAGGATACGCAGTATTTT. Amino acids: CASSFTEDTQYF.

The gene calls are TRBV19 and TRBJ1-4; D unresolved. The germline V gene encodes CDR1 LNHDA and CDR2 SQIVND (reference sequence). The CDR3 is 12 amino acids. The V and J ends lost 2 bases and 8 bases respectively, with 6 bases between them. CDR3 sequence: CASSIQREKLFF. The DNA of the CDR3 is TGTGCCAGTAGTATACAGCGAGAAAAACTGTTTTTT. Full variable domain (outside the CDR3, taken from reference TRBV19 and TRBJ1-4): DGGITQSPKYLFRKEGQNVTLSCEQNLNHDAMYWYRQDPGQGLRLIYYSQIVNDFQKGDIAEGYSVSREKKESFPLTVTSAQKNPTAFYLCASSIQREKLFFGSGTQLSVL.

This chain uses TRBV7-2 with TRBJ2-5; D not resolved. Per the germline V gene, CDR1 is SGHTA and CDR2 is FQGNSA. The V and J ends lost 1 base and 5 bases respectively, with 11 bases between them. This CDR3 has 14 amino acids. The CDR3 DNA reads TGTGCCAGCAGCTTAGACCCGCTGGGGGAGACCCAGTACTTC. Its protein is CASSLDPLGETQYF. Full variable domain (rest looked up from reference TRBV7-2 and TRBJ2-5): GAGVSQSPSNKVTEKGKDVELRCDPISGHTALYWYRQSLGQGLEFLIYFQGNSAPDKSGLPSDRFSAERTGGSVSTLTIQRTQQEDSAVYLCASSLDPLGETQYFGPGTRLLVL.

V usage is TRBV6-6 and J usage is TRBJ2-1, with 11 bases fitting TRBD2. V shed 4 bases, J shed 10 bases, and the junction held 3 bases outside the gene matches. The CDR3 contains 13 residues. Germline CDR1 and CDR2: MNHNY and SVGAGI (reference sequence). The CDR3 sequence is CASSFTSGSEQFF. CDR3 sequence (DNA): TGTGCCAGCAGTTTTACTAGCGGGAGCGAGCAGTTCTTC.

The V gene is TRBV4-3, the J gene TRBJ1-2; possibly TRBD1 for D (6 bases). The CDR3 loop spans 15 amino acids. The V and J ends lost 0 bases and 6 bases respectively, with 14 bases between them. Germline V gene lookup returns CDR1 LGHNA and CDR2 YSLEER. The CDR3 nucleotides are TGCGCCAGCAGCCAAGATCGTGGGACACGAAATGGCTACACCTTC. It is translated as CASSQDRGTRNGYTF.

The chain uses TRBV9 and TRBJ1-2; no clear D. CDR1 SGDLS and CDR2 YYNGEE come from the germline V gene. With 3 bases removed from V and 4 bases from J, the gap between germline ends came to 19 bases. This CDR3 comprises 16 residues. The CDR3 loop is CASSALDYFSPYGYTF. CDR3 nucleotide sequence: TGTGCCAGCAGCGCTTTGGACTATTTCTCGCCCTATGGCTACACCTTC.

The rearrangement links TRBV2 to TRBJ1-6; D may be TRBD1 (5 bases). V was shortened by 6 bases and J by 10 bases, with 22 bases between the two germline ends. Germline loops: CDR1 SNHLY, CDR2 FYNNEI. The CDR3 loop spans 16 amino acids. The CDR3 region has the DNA TGTGCCAGCAGGCCCTCCTCCGGGACGGCCAACTCACCCCTCCACTTT. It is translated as CASRPSSGTANSPLHF.

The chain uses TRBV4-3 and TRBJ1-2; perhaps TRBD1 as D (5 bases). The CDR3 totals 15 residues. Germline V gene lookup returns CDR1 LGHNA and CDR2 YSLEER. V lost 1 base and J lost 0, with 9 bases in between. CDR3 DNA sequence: TGCGCCAGCAGCCAAGTGACAGCGCCTAACTATGGCTACACCTTC. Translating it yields CASSQVTAPNYGYTF.

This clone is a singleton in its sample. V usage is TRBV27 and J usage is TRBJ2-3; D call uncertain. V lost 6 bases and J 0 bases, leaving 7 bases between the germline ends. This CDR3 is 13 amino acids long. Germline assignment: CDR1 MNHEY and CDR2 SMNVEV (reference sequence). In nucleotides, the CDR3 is TGTGCCAGCAGATTAACTAGCACAGATACGCAGTATTTT. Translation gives CASRLTSTDTQYF.

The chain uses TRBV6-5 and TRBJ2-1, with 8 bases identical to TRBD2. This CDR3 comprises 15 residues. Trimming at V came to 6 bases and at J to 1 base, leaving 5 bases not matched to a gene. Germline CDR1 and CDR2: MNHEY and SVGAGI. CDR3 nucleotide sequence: TGTGCCAGCAGCGAGAGCGGGGGTTCCTACAATGAGCAGTTCTTC. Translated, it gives CASSESGGSYNEQFF.

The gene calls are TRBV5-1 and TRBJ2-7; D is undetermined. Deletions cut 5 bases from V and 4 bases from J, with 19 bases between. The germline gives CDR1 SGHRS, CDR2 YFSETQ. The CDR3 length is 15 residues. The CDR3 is CASRHSTAEYYEQYF. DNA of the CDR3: TGCGCCAGCAGACATTCGACGGCAGAGTATTACGAGCAGTACTTC. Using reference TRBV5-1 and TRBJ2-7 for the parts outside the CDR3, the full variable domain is KAGVTQTPRYLIKTRGQQVTLSCSPISGHRSVSWYQQTPGQGLQFLFEYFSETQRNKGNFPGRFSGRQFSNSRSEMNVSTLELGDSALYLCASRHSTAEYYEQYFGPGTRLTVT.

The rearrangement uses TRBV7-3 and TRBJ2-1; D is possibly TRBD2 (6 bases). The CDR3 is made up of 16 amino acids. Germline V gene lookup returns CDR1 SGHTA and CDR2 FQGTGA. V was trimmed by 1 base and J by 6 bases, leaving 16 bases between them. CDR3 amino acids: CASSLKGGAGGNEQFF. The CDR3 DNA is TGTGCCAGCAGCTTAAAGGGCGGTGCCGGGGGCAATGAGCAGTTCTTC.

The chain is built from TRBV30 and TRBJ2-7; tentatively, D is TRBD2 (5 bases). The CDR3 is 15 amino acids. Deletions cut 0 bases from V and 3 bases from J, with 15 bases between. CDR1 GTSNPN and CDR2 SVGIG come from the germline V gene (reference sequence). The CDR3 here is CAWSVPFRGDYEQYF. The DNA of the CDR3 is TGTGCCTGGAGTGTACCCTTCCGGGGTGACTACGAGCAGTACTTC.

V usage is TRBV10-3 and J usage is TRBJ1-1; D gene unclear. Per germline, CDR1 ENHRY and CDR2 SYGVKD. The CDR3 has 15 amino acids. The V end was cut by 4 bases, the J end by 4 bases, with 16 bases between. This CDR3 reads CAISGRVGPSTEAFF. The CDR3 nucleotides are TGTGCCATCAGTGGACGAGTAGGCCCGAGCACTGAAGCTTTCTTT.

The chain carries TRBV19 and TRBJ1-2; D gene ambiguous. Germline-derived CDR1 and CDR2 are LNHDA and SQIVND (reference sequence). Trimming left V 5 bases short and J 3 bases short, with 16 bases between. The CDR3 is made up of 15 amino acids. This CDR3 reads CASSQTNLPDYGYTF. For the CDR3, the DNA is TGTGCCAGTAGTCAAACTAACCTCCCGGACTATGGCTACACCTTC.

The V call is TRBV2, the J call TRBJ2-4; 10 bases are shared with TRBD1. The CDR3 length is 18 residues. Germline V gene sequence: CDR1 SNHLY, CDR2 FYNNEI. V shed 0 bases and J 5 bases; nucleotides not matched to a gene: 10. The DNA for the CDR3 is TGTGCCAGCAGTGAAGCGGGACAGGGGACAACCCGGGAAAACATTCAGTACTTC. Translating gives CASSEAGQGTTRENIQYF. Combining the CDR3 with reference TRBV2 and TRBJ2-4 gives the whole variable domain EPEVTQTPSHQVTQMGQEVILRCVPISNHLYFYWYRQILGQKVEFLVSFYNNEISEKSEIFDDQFSVERPDGSNFTLKIRSTKLEDSAMYFCASSEAGQGTTRENIQYFGAGTRLSVL.

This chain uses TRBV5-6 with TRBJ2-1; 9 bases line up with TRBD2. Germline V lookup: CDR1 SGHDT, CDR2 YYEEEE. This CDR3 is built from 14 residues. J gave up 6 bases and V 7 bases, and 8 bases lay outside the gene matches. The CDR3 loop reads CASRGSGSPNEQFF. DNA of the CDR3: TGTGCCAGCCGGGGTAGCGGGAGTCCCAATGAGCAGTTCTTC.

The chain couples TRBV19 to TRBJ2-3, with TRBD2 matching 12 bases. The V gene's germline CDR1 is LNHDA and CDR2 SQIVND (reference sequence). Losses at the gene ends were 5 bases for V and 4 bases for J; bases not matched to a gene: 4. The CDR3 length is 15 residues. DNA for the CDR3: TGTGCCAGTAGTCTAGCGGGGGGGCTCCCAGATACGCAGTATTTT. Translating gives CASSLAGGLPDTQYF.